This is a list of T cell receptor beta chains from one sample in a study of cytomegalovirus exposure and HLA in healthy donors. Here immunoSEQ multiplex PCR was the method, and the copy in TCRdb shows in-frame clones only, minus some. In the table there are about 140,000 clones, 86% of which are singletons. The specimen was PBMCs. Receptor source: a man between 18 and 29 years old in good health and CMV-seronegative. CDR3s include the opening cysteine and the closing phenylalanine or tryptophan. Fields, in order: V gene, D gene, clone size, CDR3 length, J gene, CDR3 protein, CDR3 DNA. D genes are given only for firm matches. Rows give clone size only sometimes, using once, few, many, or a class for an expanded clone.

TRBV19	NA	NA	14	TRBJ2-5	CASSINRQAETQYF	TGTGCCAGTAGTATAAACCGACAGGCGGAGACCCAGTACTTC
TRBV10-3	TRBD2	NA	15	TRBJ2-5	CAISELQGGRETQYF	TGTGCCATCAGTGAACTTCAGGGAGGGCGAGAGACCCAGTACTTC
TRBV18	TRBD2	NA	16	TRBJ2-7	CASSPASTSGPYEQYF	TGTGCCAGCTCACCAGCAAGCACTAGCGGGCCCTACGAGCAGTACTTC
TRBV29-1	TRBD2	NA	17	TRBJ2-1	CSVKGHPTSGGANEQFF	TGCAGCGTAAAGGGACACCCGACTAGCGGGGGGGCAAATGAGCAGTTCTTC
TRBV4-3	TRBD2	NA	15	TRBJ2-7	CASSPSRGSPYEQYF	TGCGCCAGCAGCCCCTCGCGGGGGAGTCCCTACGAGCAGTACTTC
TRBV7-2	TRBD2	NA	14	TRBJ2-1	CASSFGLAGNEQFF	TGTGCCAGCAGCTTCGGACTAGCTGGCAATGAGCAGTTCTTC
TRBV7-2	NA	NA	15	TRBJ1-5	CASSLTTGAGGAQHF	TGTGCCAGCAGCTTAACGACGGGAGCCGGAGGGGCCCAGCATTTT
TRBV6-5	TRBD1	NA	14	TRBJ2-7	CASSLTGDRYEQYF	TGTGCCAGCAGTTTAACAGGGGATCGCTACGAGCAGTACTTC
TRBV29-1	NA	NA	14	TRBJ2-5	CSVVGHQIQETQYF	TGCAGCGTTGTGGGACACCAGATCCAAGAGACCCAGTACTTC
TRBV4-1	TRBD2	NA	18	TRBJ2-2	CASSQDSASGRITGELFF	TGCGCCAGCAGCCAAGATAGCGCTAGCGGGAGGATCACCGGGGAGCTGTTTTTT
TRBV6-5	NA	NA	16	TRBJ1-1	CASSYSGLYGAVEAFF	TGTGCCAGCAGTTACTCGGGCCTTTATGGGGCAGTTGAAGCTTTCTTT
TRBV6-4	TRBD1	NA	13	TRBJ1-6	CASSPGGNSPLHF	TGTGCCAGCAGTCCAGGGGGAAACTCACCCCTCCACTTT
TRBV19	NA	once	14	TRBJ1-2	CASTPRQLNYGYTF	TGTGCCAGTACCCCTAGACAGCTGAACTATGGCTACACCTTC
TRBV10-3	NA	NA	14	TRBJ1-2	CAISDGSILYGYTF	TGTGCCATCAGTGATGGCAGTATCCTCTATGGCTACACCTTC
TRBV20-1	NA	NA	10	TRBJ1-1	CSAGAYEAFF	TGCAGTGCTGGGGCCTATGAAGCTTTCTTT
TRBV13	TRBD2	NA	17	TRBJ2-5	CASSSRSGLAAQETQYF	TGTGCCAGCAGCTCCCGTTCGGGCCTAGCGGCTCAAGAGACCCAGTACTTC
TRBV30	TRBD1	NA	16	TRBJ2-5	CAWSVLGTGRQETQYF	TGTGCCTGGAGTGTACTCGGGACAGGGAGGCAAGAGACCCAGTACTTC
TRBV27	TRBD2	NA	18	TRBJ2-3	CASSFGVGLAGVEDTQYF	TGTGCCAGCAGTTTTGGGGTGGGGCTAGCGGGAGTTGAAGATACGCAGTATTTT
TRBV18	TRBD1	NA	19	TRBJ1-3	CASSLTGTGVTALGNTIYF	TGTGCCAGCTCACTAACCGGGACAGGGGTCACTGCATTAGGAAACACCATATATTTT
TRBV19	NA	NA	13	TRBJ1-1	CASKDRENTEAFF	TGTGCCAGTAAGGACAGAGAGAACACTGAAGCTTTCTTT
TRBV18	NA	NA	15	TRBJ1-5	CASSPPGGSNQPQHF	TGTGCCAGCTCACCACCTGGGGGGAGCAATCAGCCCCAGCATTTT
TRBV15	TRBD2	NA	17	TRBJ2-7	CATSRKSGRAVFYEQYF	TGTGCCACCAGCAGGAAAAGCGGGAGGGCCGTTTTCTACGAGCAGTACTTC
TRBV6-4	TRBD2	once	15	TRBJ2-5	CASSDSVGGLETQYF	TGTGCCAGCAGTGACTCGGTGGGAGGGTTGGAGACCCAGTACTTC
TRBV6-1	TRBD1	NA	15	TRBJ2-7	CASSEVPDREYEQYF	TGTGCCAGCAGTGAAGTCCCGGACAGGGAATACGAGCAGTACTTC
TRBV28	TRBD2	NA	21	TRBJ2-7	CASSLWVFRGSGINRSYEQYF	TGTGCCAGCAGTTTATGGGTTTTTCGGGGTAGCGGGATCAACCGTTCCTACGAGCAGTACTTC
TRBV4-3	NA	NA	18	TRBJ2-3	CASSRSPSRGVLSDTQYF	TGCGCCAGCAGCCGATCTCCGAGCAGGGGAGTATTATCAGATACGCAGTATTTT
TRBV9	TRBD1	NA	15	TRBJ2-7	CASSEGTGPSYEQYF	TGTGCCAGCAGCGAGGGGACAGGACCCTCCTACGAGCAGTACTTC
TRBV9	NA	NA	15	TRBJ2-7	CASSPRPGNTYEQYF	TGTGCCAGCAGCCCCCGGCCCGGGAATACCTACGAGCAGTACTTC
TRBV14	NA	NA	12	TRBJ2-7	CASSQAAVEQYF	TGTGCCAGCAGCCAAGCAGCGGTCGAGCAGTACTTC
TRBV13	TRBD2	NA	14	TRBJ2-1	CASSFHGGANEQFF	TGTGCCAGCAGCTTTCACGGGGGGGCCAATGAGCAGTTCTTC
TRBV6-5	NA	few	11	TRBJ2-7	CASSYDDWEYF	TGTGCCAGCAGTTACGACGACTGGGAGTACTTC
TRBV5-6	TRBD2	few	16	TRBJ2-1	CASSLALAGGGDEQFF	TGTGCCAGCAGCTTGGCCCTTGCGGGAGGGGGGGATGAGCAGTTCTTC
TRBV6-6	NA	NA	15	TRBJ2-7	CASSYRAGVPTRQYF	TGTGCCAGCAGTTACAGGGCAGGGGTCCCCACACGGCAGTACTTC
TRBV25-1	NA	once	13	TRBJ2-7	CASSEEAGYEQYF	TGTGCCAGCAGTGAAGAAGCGGGTTACGAGCAGTACTTC
TRBV27	NA	few	11	TRBJ2-7	CASSFGHEQYF	TGTGCCAGCAGTTTTGGCCACGAGCAGTACTTC
TRBV28	NA	NA	11	TRBJ2-2	CASSVIGELFF	TGTGCCAGCAGTGTAATAGGGGAGCTGTTTTTT
TRBV6-1	TRBD1	NA	12	TRBJ1-5	CASSGQGQPQHF	TGTGCCAGCAGTGGACAGGGTCAGCCCCAGCATTTT
TRBV19	NA	few	13	TRBJ2-7	CASSITGVYEQYF	TGTGCCAGTAGTATCACGGGAGTCTACGAGCAGTACTTC
TRBV4-2	NA	NA	16	TRBJ2-2	CASSPPGILYTGELFF	TGTGCCAGCAGCCCCCCGGGGATATTGTACACCGGGGAGCTGTTTTTT
TRBV28	TRBD1	NA	17	TRBJ2-3	CASRGPGTGGPPDTQYF	TGTGCCAGCAGGGGACCAGGGACAGGGGGGCCCCCAGATACGCAGTATTTT
TRBV7-2	NA	NA	16	TRBJ2-3	CASSFYGTPLTDTQYF	TGTGCCAGCAGCTTTTACGGGACTCCGCTCACAGATACGCAGTATTTT
TRBV9	NA	NA	14	TRBJ1-1	CASSVGGSGTEAFF	TGTGCCAGCAGCGTAGGGGGCAGTGGCACTGAAGCTTTCTTT
TRBV5-1	NA	NA	15	TRBJ1-1	CASSPGGRVNTEAFF	TGCGCCAGCAGCCCCGGTGGGAGAGTGAACACTGAAGCTTTCTTT
TRBV6-1	NA	NA	15	TRBJ1-4	CASTSGTNHNEKLFF	TGTGCCAGCACCAGTGGGACAAATCATAATGAAAAACTGTTTTTT
TRBV15	TRBD2	NA	14	TRBJ2-2	CATSSLAGAGELFF	TGTGCCACCAGCAGCTTAGCGGGGGCCGGGGAGCTGTTTTTT
TRBV7-2	TRBD1	once	12	TRBJ2-4	CASSIGGNIQYF	TGTGCCAGCAGCATAGGGGGCAACATTCAGTACTTC
TRBV20-1	NA	NA	11	TRBJ2-3	CSATRGDTQYF	TGCAGTGCTACCCGGGGAGATACGCAGTATTTT
TRBV6-1	NA	NA	11	TRBJ1-1	CASSEYSEAFF	TGTGCCAGCAGTGAATACAGTGAAGCTTTCTTT
TRBV13	NA	few	13	TRBJ1-1	CASSSHTNTEAFF	TGTGCCAGCAGCTCCCACACGAACACTGAAGCTTTCTTT
TRBV27	NA	few	15	TRBJ2-7	CASSSLGEGAYEQYF	TGTGCCAGCAGTTCCCTCGGGGAAGGAGCCTACGAGCAGTACTTC
TRBV6-5	NA	NA	13	TRBJ2-5	CASSFSGGKTQYF	TGTGCCAGCAGTTTCAGTGGAGGGAAGACCCAGTACTTC
TRBV11-3	NA	NA	16	TRBJ2-3	CASSLGGASSTDTQYF	TGTGCCAGCAGCTTAGGTGGGGCCTCTAGCACAGATACGCAGTATTTT
TRBV7-8	NA	NA	15	TRBJ1-5	CASSLTGVWDQPQHF	TGTGCCAGCAGCTTAACGGGTGTTTGGGATCAGCCCCAGCATTTT
TRBV6-5	TRBD2	NA	15	TRBJ2-7	CASSPGLAGVYEQYF	TGTGCCAGCAGTCCCGGACTAGCGGGAGTGTACGAGCAGTACTTC